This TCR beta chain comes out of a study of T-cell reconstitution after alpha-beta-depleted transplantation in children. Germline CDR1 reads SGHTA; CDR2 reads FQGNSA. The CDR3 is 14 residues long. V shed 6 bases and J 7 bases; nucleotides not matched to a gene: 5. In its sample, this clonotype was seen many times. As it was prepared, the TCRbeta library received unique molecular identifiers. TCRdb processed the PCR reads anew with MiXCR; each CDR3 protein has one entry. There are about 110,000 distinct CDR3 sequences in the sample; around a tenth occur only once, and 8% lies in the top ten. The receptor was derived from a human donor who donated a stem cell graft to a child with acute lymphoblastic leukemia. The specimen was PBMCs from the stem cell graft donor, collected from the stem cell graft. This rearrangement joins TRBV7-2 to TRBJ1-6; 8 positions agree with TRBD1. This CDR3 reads CASRAGQENSPLHF. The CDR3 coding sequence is TGTGCCAGCAGAGCGGGACAGGAGAATTCACCCCTCCACTTT.